The sequence of this TCR beta chain was determined in a study of T-cell reconstitution after alpha-beta-depleted transplantation in children. Broader study findings: After transplant, at about two months, alpha-beta T cells were reportedly derived from several hundred expanded graft clones. At the one-year point after transplant, T-cell counts and TCRbeta diversity were found to come mostly from T cells that had been newly produced. It was surviving recipient T cells and thymic progenitors that gave some patients high TCRbeta diversity at day 60.

A word on this clonotype: Its antigen remains unidentified.

Molecular barcoding with unique molecular identifiers was used for the TCRbeta library. TCRdb ran MiXCR on the PCR reads and lists one entry per CDR3 protein. The data show around 230,000 distinct CDR3 sequences, roughly 15% seen once. The CDR3 runs 16 residues. CDR1 is LGHNA, CDR2 YSLEER, per germline. Trimming removed 0 bases at V and 4 bases at J, with 13 bases between. The clonotype originates from a male patient aged 2-9 years who had a stem cell transplant for acute lymphoblastic leukemia, so the T cells may come from the graft donor. Sample: PBMCs, mostly from graft donor cells, taken 360 days after TCRalphabeta/CD19-depleted stem cell transplant. The chain is built from TRBV4-3 and TRBJ2-1; TRBD1 is a possible D gene (6 bases). The CDR3 is CASSQDPGALYNEQFF. The CDR3 DNA sequence: TGCGCCAGCAGCCAAGATCCAGGGGCCCTGTACAATGAGCAGTTCTTC.